Sequencing of this T cell receptor (beta chain) was carried out in a study of OX40 agonist ivuxolimab in advanced cancers. Study-level information: Averaging approximately 60 years in age, with a range of roughly 23 to 80, the cohort was approximately 83% male.

The V gene's germline CDR1 is LGHNT and CDR2 FRNRAP. Trimming took 0 bases from V and 4 from J; bases not matched to a gene: 7. The CDR3 is 16 residues long. Only one count was recorded for this clone. Profiled with immunoSEQ multiplex PCR; TCRdb holds only in-frame clones, not every one. Of roughly 93,000 clones listed, under 95% were seen once; the top ten hold roughly 0.5%. The source material was CD4+ or CD8+ T cells sorted from blood, sampled in a trial of the OX40 agonist ivuxolimab. V and J are TRBV12-5 and TRBJ1-1; TRBD1 agrees at 8 bases. This sequence was found in an adult with an advanced solid tumor such as melanoma, head and neck, liver or kidney cancer. The DNA for the CDR3 is TGTGCTAGTGGTTTGGTATCCGGACAGGGAATCACTGAAGCTTTCTTT. It translates to CASGLVSGQGITEAFF.